The 7 T cell receptor beta chains below were found in one sample sequenced in a study of human T cells and chemical hapten exposure. TCRdb processed the RACE reads anew with MiXCR; each CDR3 protein has one entry. Of 270,000 or so distinct CDR3 sequences listed, around 7.7% are singletons. Regarding time point: pre-sensitization, week 0. Treatment defined: therapeutic diphenylcyclopropenone sensitization with weekly scalp DPC. The sequencing used whole blood, collected in connection with sensitization to the hapten diphenylcyclopropenone (DPC). These receptor sequences come from a man between 18 and 29 years old with alopecia areata. Some clones in this sample may be carry-over from other donors' samples.

This clonotype was recorded a few times. The chain recombines TRBV7-6 with TRBJ2-7; possibly TRBD1 for D (6 bases). The V end was cut by 5 bases, the J end by 4 bases, with 15 bases between. Germline CDR1 SGHVS, CDR2 FNYEAQ. The CDR3 runs 14 residues. In DNA form, the CDR3 reads TGTGCCAGCAGCCCCAGGGGTCTGAGGTACGAGCAGTACGTC. This encodes CASSPRGLRYEQYV.

This clonotype was observed at least ten times. The chain carries TRBV4-3 and TRBJ1-4, with 7 bases fitting TRBD1. CDR1 LGHNA and CDR2 YSLEER come from the germline V gene. Germline trimming cut 4 bases from V and 6 bases from J; bases unmatched to any gene: 5. The CDR3 sequence is 14 residues long. The CDR3 DNA follows: TGCGCCAGCAGCCTTGCCGGGACAGATGAAAAACTGTTTTTT. It is translated as CASSLAGTDEKLFF.

This clonotype was picked up many times. The V call is TRBV15, the J call TRBJ1-5; 7 bases agree with TRBD1. The CDR3 runs to 13 residues. The ends lost 4 bases at V and 5 bases at J; junction bases unmatched: 2. Germline V CDR1 and CDR2: LNHNV, YYDKDF (reference sequence). The CDR3 here is CATSNRGYQPQHF. The CDR3 nucleotides read TGTGCCACCAGCAACAGGGGTTATCAGCCCCAGCATTTT.

This clonotype was observed a few times. As DNA, the CDR3 is TGTGCCAGCAGTTTAGCCCTGACCGGGCCGAGGTATGGCTACACCTTC. It translates to CASSLALTGPRYGYTF. The J gene is TRBJ1-2, the V gene TRBV12-3 or TRBV12-4; unclear D gene. CDR3 length: 16 residues. The V end lost 0 bases, the J end lost 5 bases, and 16 bases lay between the germline ends.

This clonotype has a handful of counts. This rearrangement joins TRBV7-2 to TRBJ1-2; 9 bases map to TRBD1. Germline loops: CDR1 SGHTA, CDR2 FQGNSA. Trimming took 5 bases from V and 7 from J; bases not matched to a gene: 5. The CDR3 consists of 13 residues. CDR3 region: CASSMDRGSGYTF. CDR3 nucleotide sequence: TGTGCCAGCAGCATGGACAGGGGCTCTGGCTACACCTTC.

This clonotype was seen a handful of times. This sequence joins TRBV6-4 and TRBJ2-1, with D possibly being TRBD2 (5 bases). V lost 2 bases and J 7 bases, leaving 12 bases between the germline ends. CDR1 and CDR2 from the germline V gene are MRHNA and SNTAGT. The CDR3 contains 14 residues. The CDR3 DNA reads as TGTGCCAGCAGTGACGGGCCAGAGGGTAATGAGCAGTTCTTC. This encodes CASSDGPEGNEQFF.

V is TRBV4-2 and J is TRBJ1-2, with 8 bases lining up with TRBD1. After removal of 0 bases from V and 4 bases from J, the junction contained 4 bases not matched to a gene. This CDR3 has 15 amino acids. Germline V gene data show CDR1 as LGHNA and CDR2 as YNFKEQ. The CDR3 reads CASSQDRDRRYGYTF. The CDR3 bases are TGTGCCAGCAGCCAAGATAGGGACAGGCGCTATGGCTACACCTTC.